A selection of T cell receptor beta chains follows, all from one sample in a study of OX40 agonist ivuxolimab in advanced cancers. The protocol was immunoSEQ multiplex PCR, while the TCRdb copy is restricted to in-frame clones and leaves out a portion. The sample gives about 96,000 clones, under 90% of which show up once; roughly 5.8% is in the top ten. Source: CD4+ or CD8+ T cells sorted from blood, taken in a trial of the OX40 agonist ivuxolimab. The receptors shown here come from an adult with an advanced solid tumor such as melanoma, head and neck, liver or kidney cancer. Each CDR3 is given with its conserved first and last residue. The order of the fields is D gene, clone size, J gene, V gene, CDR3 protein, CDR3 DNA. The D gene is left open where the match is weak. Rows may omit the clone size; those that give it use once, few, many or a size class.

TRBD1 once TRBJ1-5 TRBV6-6 CAASWGQLSNQPQHF TGTGCCGCCTCATGGGGACAGCTTAGCAATCAGCCCCAGCATTTT
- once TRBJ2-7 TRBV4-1 CASSQGAGAFYEQYF TGCGCCAGCAGCCAAGGGGCGGGGGCGTTCTACGAGCAGTACTTC
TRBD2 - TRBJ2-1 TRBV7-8 CASSLEKWGGSSYNEQFF TGTGCCAGCAGCTTAGAAAAATGGGGGGGGAGCTCCTACAATGAGCAGTTCTTC
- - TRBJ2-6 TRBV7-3 CASSPSAGANVLTF TGTGCCAGCAGCCCCTCCGCTGGGGCCAACGTCCTGACTTTC
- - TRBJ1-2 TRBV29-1 CSVIRETGYGYTF TGCAGCGTTATCAGGGAGACCGGCTATGGCTACACCTTC
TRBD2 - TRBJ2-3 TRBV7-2 CASSRPGTSVNTQYF TGTGCCAGCAGCCGTCCCGGGACTAGCGTAAATACGCAGTATTTT
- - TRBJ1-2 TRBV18 CASSPRDGQGYTF TGTGCCAGCTCACCACGGGACGGTCAAGGCTACACCTTC
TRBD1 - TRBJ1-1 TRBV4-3 CASSQSPGQGGGRRAFF TGCGCCAGCAGCCAATCCCCGGGACAGGGAGGAGGGCGGAGGGCTTTCTTT
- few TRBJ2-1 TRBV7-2 CASSARSGGGEQFF TGTGCCAGCAGCGCCCGATCAGGGGGAGGCGAGCAGTTCTTC
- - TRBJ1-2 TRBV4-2 CASSQDDRQDYGYTF TGTGCCAGCAGCCAAGATGACCGCCAGGACTATGGCTACACCTTC
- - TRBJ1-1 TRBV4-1 CASSQDSLGKRLRAFF TGCGCCAGCAGCCAAGATTCGTTGGGGAAGAGGTTGCGGGCTTTCTTT
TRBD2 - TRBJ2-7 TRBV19 CASSMVGGSRDEQYF TGTGCCAGTAGTATGGTCGGCGGGAGTCGGGACGAGCAGTACTTC
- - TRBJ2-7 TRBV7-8 CASSLARQLSSYEQYF TGTGCCAGCAGCTTAGCCCGACAGCTGTCCTCCTACGAGCAGTACTTC
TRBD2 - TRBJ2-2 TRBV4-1 CASSMGLVNTGELFF TGCGCCAGCAGCATGGGACTAGTGAACACCGGGGAGCTGTTTTTT
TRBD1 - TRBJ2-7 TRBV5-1 CASSLATRTGPIYEQYF TGCGCCAGCAGCTTGGCCACAAGGACAGGGCCTATCTACGAGCAGTACTTC
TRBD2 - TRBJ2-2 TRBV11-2 CASSLVGLAGVSTGELFF TGTGCCAGCAGCTTAGTGGGACTAGCGGGAGTGTCGACCGGGGAGCTGTTTTTT
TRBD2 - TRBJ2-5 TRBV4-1 CASSQGLLAGQQETQYF TGCGCCAGCAGCCAAGGACTCCTAGCGGGGCAACAAGAGACCCAGTACTTC
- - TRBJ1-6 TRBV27 CASSLAGEGSPLHF TGTGCCAGCAGTTTAGCAGGGGAGGGTTCACCCCTCCACTTT
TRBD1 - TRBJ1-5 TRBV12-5 CASGLGQLNQPQHF TGTGCTAGTGGACTGGGACAGCTCAATCAGCCCCAGCATTTT
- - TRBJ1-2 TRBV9 CASSVVQGGYTF TGTGCCAGCAGCGTAGTCCAGGGTGGCTACACCTTC
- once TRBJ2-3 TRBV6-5 CASSYSPSGDTQYF TGTGCCAGCAGTTACTCGCCCTCGGGAGATACGCAGTATTTT
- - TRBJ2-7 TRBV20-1 CSARGKDEQYF TGCAGTGCTAGAGGGAAGGACGAGCAGTACTTC
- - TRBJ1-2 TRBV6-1 CASSESSGNYGYTF TGTGCCAGCAGTGAGAGTTCCGGGAACTATGGCTACACCTTC
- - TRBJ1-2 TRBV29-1 CSVSGYYGYTF TGCAGCGTTTCGGGCTACTATGGCTACACCTTC
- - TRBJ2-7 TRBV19 CASSLPGSYEQYF TGTGCCAGTAGCCTTCCTGGCTCCTACGAGCAGTACTTC
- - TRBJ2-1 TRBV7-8 CASSLARSNEQFF TGTGCCAGCAGCTTAGCGAGGAGCAATGAGCAGTTCTTC
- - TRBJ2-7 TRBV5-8 CASSLARRISYEQYF TGTGCCAGCAGCTTGGCTAGGCGGATCTCCTACGAGCAGTACTTC
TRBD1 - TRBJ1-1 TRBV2 CASKWDRTNTEAFF TGTGCCAGCAAATGGGACAGGACGAACACTGAAGCTTTCTTT
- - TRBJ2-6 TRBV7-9 CASSNSGANVLTF TGTGCCAGCAGCAACTCTGGGGCCAACGTCCTGACTTTC
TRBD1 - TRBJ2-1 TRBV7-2 CASSFDRGGYNEQFF TGTGCCAGCAGCTTCGACAGGGGAGGATACAATGAGCAGTTCTTC
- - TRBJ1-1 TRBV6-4 CASYLPPAGNTEAFF TGTGCCAGCTATCTTCCTCCGGCCGGGAACACTGAAGCTTTCTTT
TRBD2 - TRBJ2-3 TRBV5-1 CASSLGPRGTDTQYF TGCGCCAGCAGCTTGGGTCCGCGGGGGACAGATACGCAGTATTTT
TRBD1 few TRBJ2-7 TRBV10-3 CAISESRQGTHEQYF TGTGCCATCAGTGAGTCGAGACAGGGGACCCACGAGCAGTACTTC
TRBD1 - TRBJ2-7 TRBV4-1 CASSQEEGQGYEQYF TGCGCCAGCAGCCAAGAAGAGGGACAGGGTTACGAGCAGTACTTC
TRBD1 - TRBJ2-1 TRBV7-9 CASSPSDRGDYNEQFF TGTGCCAGCAGCCCGTCGGACAGGGGCGATTACAATGAGCAGTTCTTC
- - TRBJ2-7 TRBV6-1 CASSARTLKSAEGYEQYF TGTGCCAGCAGTGCCCGGACCCTAAAAAGTGCAGAGGGCTACGAGCAGTACTTC
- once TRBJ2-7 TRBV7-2 CASSWGGGRASSYEQYF TGTGCCAGCAGCTGGGGAGGTGGGCGGGCGAGCTCCTACGAGCAGTACTTC
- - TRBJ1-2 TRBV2 CASRVDSGGEGYTF TGTGCCAGCAGGGTGGACAGTGGAGGTGAGGGCTACACCTTC
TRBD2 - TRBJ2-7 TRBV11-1 CASSRGLAGAVAHEQYF TGTGCCAGCAGCCGCGGACTAGCGGGAGCGGTTGCCCACGAGCAGTACTTC
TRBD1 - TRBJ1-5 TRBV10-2 CASSEGTGISNQPQHF TGCGCCAGCAGTGAGGGGACAGGGATTAGCAATCAGCCCCAGCATTTT
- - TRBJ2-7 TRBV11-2 CASSLDGRYEQYF TGTGCCAGCAGCTTAGACGGACGGTACGAGCAGTACTTC
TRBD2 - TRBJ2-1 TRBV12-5 CASGLTTRLAGGGEQFF TGTGCTAGTGGTTTGACCACCCGACTAGCGGGAGGTGGTGAGCAGTTCTTC
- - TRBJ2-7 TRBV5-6 CASSLEPYEQYF TGTGCCAGCAGCTTGGAACCCTACGAGCAGTACTTC
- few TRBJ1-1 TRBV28 CASSLDTGLSNTEAFF TGTGCCAGCAGTTTAGACACAGGGCTCTCGAACACTGAAGCTTTCTTT
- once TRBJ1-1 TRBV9 CASSVDTGPDTEAFF TGTGCCAGCAGCGTAGATACAGGGCCTGACACTGAAGCTTTCTTT
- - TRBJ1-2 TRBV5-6 CASSPIPLYGYTF TGTGCCAGCAGTCCGATCCCCCTCTATGGCTACACCTTC
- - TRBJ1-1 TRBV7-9 CASSRADIEAFF TGTGCCAGCAGCCGGGCGGACATTGAAGCTTTCTTT
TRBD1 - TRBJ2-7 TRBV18 CASSPGQIYEQYF TGTGCCAGCTCACCGGGACAGATCTACGAGCAGTACTTC
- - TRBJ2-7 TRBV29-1 CSQHLGSLHEQYF TGCAGCCAACACCTGGGCTCCTTGCACGAGCAGTACTTC
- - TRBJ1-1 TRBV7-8 CASRRGGNTEAFF TGTGCCAGCAGGCGAGGGGGGAACACTGAAGCTTTCTTT
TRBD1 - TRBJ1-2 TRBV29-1 CSVKTGESGYTF TGCAGCGTCAAAACAGGGGAAAGCGGCTACACCTTC
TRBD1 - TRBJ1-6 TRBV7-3 CASSMTGRNSPLHF TGTGCCAGCAGCATGACAGGGCGGAATTCACCCCTCCACTTT